The 25 T cell receptor beta chains reported below all come from one sample, sequenced in a study of blood T cells in healthy people across ages. Sample-barcoded 5' priming and a J-beta primer mix drove a second PCR of about 7 to 12 cycles. MiXCR, applied by TCRdb to the 5' RACE reads, yields one record per CDR3 protein. This sample has about 800,000 distinct CDR3 sequences; roughly 50% occur once, and the top ten carry approximately 21%. Sample: blood. The receptors come from a man aged 25-40 years in good health.

This clonotype was recorded only once. The chain recombines TRBV13 with TRBJ2-2; 7 nucleotides line up with TRBD1. Germline V gives CDR1 PRHDT, CDR2 FYEKMQ (reference sequence). The CDR3 runs to 14 residues. J lost 3 bases, V lost 10 bases, and 8 bases had no gene match. The CDR3 protein is CATGTVRDTGELFF. The CDR3 DNA sequence: TGTGCCACAGGGACAGTAAGAGACACCGGGGAGCTGTTTTTT. Drawing the rest from reference TRBV13 and TRBJ2-2, the complete variable domain is AAGVIQSPRHLIKEKRETATLKCYPIPRHDTVYWYQQGPGQDPQFLISFYEKMQSDKGSIPDRFSAQQFSDYHSELNMSSLELGDSALYFCATGTVRDTGELFFGEGSRLTVL.

This chain uses TRBV3-1 with TRBJ2-5; a possible D gene is TRBD2 (6 bases). Germline V gives CDR1 LGHDT, CDR2 YNNKEL (reference sequence). Trimming cost V 0 bases and J 4 bases, with 12 bases left between them. This CDR3 comprises 15 residues. The CDR3 sequence: CASSQETSMGETQYF. The CDR3 coding sequence is TGTGCCAGCAGCCAAGAAACTAGCATGGGAGAGACCCAGTACTTC.

V gene TRBV4-3 combines with J gene TRBJ2-5; D may be TRBD1 or TRBD2 (5 bases each). With 1 base removed from V and 11 bases from J, the gap between germline ends came to 17 bases. The length of the CDR3 is 14 residues. The germline CDR1 and CDR2 sequences are LGHNA and YSLEER. CDR3 sequence: CASSQGRGASRQYF. For the CDR3, the DNA is TGCGCCAGCAGCCAAGGCCGGGGCGCGTCCAGGCAGTACTTC.

The J gene is TRBJ2-5, the V gene TRBV12-3 or TRBV12-4, with TRBD1 as a possible D gene (6 bases). Trimming shortened V by 8 bases and J by 3 bases, and 16 bases separated the two germline ends. The CDR3 loop spans 14 amino acids. The CDR3 DNA reads TGTGCCAGCTGGTCGACAGGATCAGAAGAGACCCAGTACTTC. Its protein product is CASWSTGSEETQYF.

This chain connects TRBV11-2 to TRBJ1-1, with a tentative D call TRBD1 (5 bases). Germline V CDR1 and CDR2: SGHAT, FQNNGV. The CDR3 runs 14 residues. V was cut by 4 bases and J by 1 base, with 10 bases left in between. The CDR3 DNA reads TGTGCCAGCAGCTACACAGGCGAGAACACTGAAGCTTTCTTT. It is translated as CASSYTGENTEAFF. Complete variable domain (other parts from reference TRBV11-2 and TRBJ1-1): EAGVAQSPRYKIIEKRQSVAFWCNPISGHATLYWYQQILGQGPKLLIQFQNNGVVDDSQLPKDRFSAERLKGVDSTLKIQPAKLEDSAVYLCASSYTGENTEAFFGQGTRLTVV.

This rearrangement joins TRBV12-3 or TRBV12-4 to TRBJ1-5; maybe TRBD1 (5 bases). V was trimmed by 6 bases and J by 3 bases, leaving 15 bases between them. The CDR3 is 15 amino acids. The CDR3 DNA follows: TGTGCCAGCAGCTCCACCGGGACCCTCAATCAGCCCCAGCATTTT. It translates to CASSSTGTLNQPQHF.

This clonotype was observed a handful of times. This sequence joins TRBV4-2 and TRBJ2-1; 7 bases agree with TRBD2. The CDR3 length is 17 residues. Germline assignment: CDR1 LGHNA and CDR2 YNFKEQ. V dropped 0 bases and J dropped 0; count of bases not matched to a gene: 5. Here the CDR3 reads CASSQDDRGSSYNEQFF. The CDR3 coding sequence is TGTGCCAGCAGCCAAGATGATCGCGGGAGCTCCTACAATGAGCAGTTCTTC.

This clonotype has only a few counts. The chain couples TRBV12-5 to TRBJ1-2; tentative D call: TRBD1 (5 bases). CDR1 and CDR2 (germline): LGHNT, FRNRAP. V lost 5 bases and J lost 7, with 17 bases in between. This CDR3 spans 14 amino acids. The CDR3 sequence is CASGIGQGTVGYTF. In DNA form, the CDR3 reads TGTGCTAGTGGTATAGGCCAGGGTACCGTTGGCTACACCTTC. The full variable domain, completed using reference TRBV12-5 and TRBJ1-2, is DARVTQTPRHKVTEMGQEVTMRCQPILGHNTVFWYRQTMMQGLELLAYFRNRAPLDDSGMPKDRFSAEMPDATLATLKIQPSEPRDSAVYFCASGIGQGTVGYTFGSGTRLTVV.

For this clonotype: An end of the junction does not agree with germline; a read error may underlie this. The chain is built from TRBV6-2 or TRBV6-3 and TRBJ1-2; 7 bases are shared with TRBD1. Germline V gives CDR1 MNHEY, CDR2 SVGEGT. This CDR3 region has 14 residues. CDR3 protein: CASSDPDRAYRYTF. In DNA form, the CDR3 reads TGTGCCAGCAGCGACCCCGACAGGGCCTATCGCTACACCTTC.

The V gene is TRBV7-9, the J gene TRBJ1-1; D not certain. The CDR3 is 13 amino acids. V shed 5 bases and J shed 10 bases, with 17 bases lying between them. CDR1 and CDR2 from the germline V gene are SEHNR and FQNEAQ (reference sequence). The chain's CDR3 is CASSVVSGSGAFF. CDR3 bases: TGTGCCAGCAGCGTAGTCAGTGGGAGTGGAGCTTTCTTT. The variable domain in full, completed from reference TRBV7-9 and TRBJ1-1, reads DTGVSQNPRHKITKRGQNVTFRCDPISEHNRLYWYRQTLGQGPEFLTYFQNEAQLEKSRLLSDRFSAERPKGSFSTLEIQRTEQGDSAMYLCASSVVSGSGAFFGQGTRLTVV.

The chain is built from TRBV9 and TRBJ2-5; D is possibly TRBD1 (5 bases). The germline V gene encodes CDR1 SGDLS and CDR2 YYNGEE. This CDR3 is built from 15 residues. Trimming took 3 bases from V and 4 from J, leaving 16 bases between them. The CDR3 coding sequence is TGTGCCAGCAGCGGGGGCAACAACCAACCAGAGACCCAGTACTTC. Translated: CASSGGNNQPETQYF.

This clonotype was found a few times. The chain uses TRBV20-1 and TRBJ1-5; no clear D gene. Germline loops: CDR1 DFQATT, CDR2 SNEGSKA (reference sequence). CDR3 length: 16 amino acids. V was cut by 0 bases and J by 0 bases, with 12 bases left in between. Written as DNA, the CDR3 is TGCAGTGCTAGAGATTTAAACAGCCATAGCAATCAGCCCCAGCATTTT. Translated, it gives CSARDLNSHSNQPQHF.

At least ten counts were recorded for this clonotype. J is TRBJ2-7 and V is TRBV7-2, with 7 positions matching TRBD1. J lost 3 bases, V lost 4 bases, and 6 bases had no gene match. Germline CDR1 and CDR2: SGHTA and FQGNSA. The CDR3 length is 14 residues. The CDR3 DNA reads TGTGCCAGCAGCTCCCGGACAGGAAACTACGAGCAGTACTTC. This gives the protein CASSSRTGNYEQYF. Combining the CDR3 with reference TRBV7-2 and TRBJ2-7 gives the whole variable domain GAGVSQSPSNKVTEKGKDVELRCDPISGHTALYWYRQSLGQGLEFLIYFQGNSAPDKSGLPSDRFSAERTGGSVSTLTIQRTQQEDSAVYLCASSSRTGNYEQYFGPGTRLTVT.

V usage is TRBV4-3 and J usage is TRBJ2-3; the D is unclear. Germline CDR1 reads LGHNA; CDR2 reads YSLEER. The CDR3 contains 17 residues. The V gene lost 1 base and the J gene lost 0 bases, with 14 bases spanning the gap. The CDR3 loop is CASSQAGRPTSTDTQYF. The CDR3 DNA sequence: TGCGCCAGCAGCCAAGCTGGCAGACCCACTAGCACAGATACGCAGTATTTT.

The rearrangement joins TRBV6-2 or TRBV6-3 to TRBJ2-5, with 9 bases fitting TRBD2. This CDR3 contains 20 residues. Trimming removed 1 base from V and 11 bases from J; junction bases left unmatched: 26. Germline V CDR1 and CDR2: MNHEY, SVGEGT. CDR3 nucleotide sequence: TGTGCCAGCAGTTACTACCCGGGACTAGCTAGTTCGTCCCTTTACAATGAGCAGTACTTC. Protein sequence: CASSYYPGLASSSLYNEQYF.

The V call is TRBV4-2, the J call TRBJ2-1, with TRBD2 matching over 14 bases. The CDR3 loop spans 14 amino acids. V trimming: 8 bases; J trimming: 7 bases; junction bases outside the gene matches: 4. Germline CDR1 is LGHNA and CDR2 is YNFKEQ. CDR3 sequence: CASGWTSGRNEQFF. Here the CDR3 DNA reads TGTGCCAGCGGATGGACTAGCGGGAGGAATGAGCAGTTCTTC.

This clonotype was counted only a few times. The chain is built from TRBV7-8 and TRBJ2-4, with D possibly TRBD1 on 5 matching bases. The CDR3 length is 14 residues. V lost 1 base, J lost 13 bases, and 17 bases lay in between. CDR1 and CDR2 from the germline V gene are SGHVS and FQNEAQ. The CDR3 protein is CASSLVRTFEEQYF. The CDR3 bases are TGTGCCAGCAGCTTAGTTCGGACATTCGAAGAGCAGTACTTC.

This clonotype was detected a few times. CDR3 coding DNA: TGTGCCAGCAGCTTAATGAGCGGCACGCAGACCTACGAGCAGTACTTC. Encoded protein: CASSLMSGTQTYEQYF. The rearrangement uses TRBV7-2 and TRBJ2-7, with a tentative D call TRBD2 (5 bases). Germline V CDR1 and CDR2: SGHTA, FQGNSA. The CDR3 is 16 amino acids. Trimming cost V 2 bases and J 2 bases, with 16 bases left between them.

The CDR3 reads CATDRGNWNEQFF. CDR3 DNA sequence: TGTGCTACTGACAGGGGGAATTGGAATGAGCAGTTCTTC. The rearrangement links TRBV6-1 to TRBJ2-1; 9 positions agree with TRBD1. CDR3 length: 13 residues. Germline CDR1 and CDR2: MNHNS and SASEGT.

This clonotype was detected a few times. The gene calls are TRBV7-2 and TRBJ2-3; a possible D gene is TRBD2 (6 bases). Per germline, CDR1 SGHTA and CDR2 FQGNSA. V was shortened by 4 bases and J by 5 bases, with 10 bases between the two germline ends. The CDR3 extends over 13 amino acids. CDR3 in DNA: TGTGCCAGCAGCTCCGGACTATTAGATACGCAGTATTTT. It encodes CASSSGLLDTQYF.

The chain uses TRBV20-1 and TRBJ2-3; unclear D gene. The germline CDR1 and CDR2 sequences are DFQATT and SNEGSKA (reference sequence). The length of the CDR3 is 16 residues. V was pared by 6 bases and J by 2 bases, with 21 bases between. CDR3 residues: CSAPMLTRSNTDTQYF. Here the CDR3 DNA reads TGCAGTGCCCCCATGTTGACTCGCTCCAACACAGATACGCAGTATTTT.

The chain uses TRBV24-1 and TRBJ2-2; D tentatively fits TRBD1 or TRBD2 (5 bases each). With 2 bases removed from V and 12 bases from J, the gap between germline ends came to 9 bases. This CDR3 contains 12 residues. Germline CDR1 KGHDR, CDR2 SFDVKD. In nucleotides, the CDR3 is TGTGCCACCAGTGATTATCGGGGACAGCTGTTTTTT. Translating it yields CATSDYRGQLFF.

This clonotype has more than one count but fewer than ten. This chain connects TRBV4-1 to TRBJ2-1; weak D call: TRBD2 (6 bases). CDR1 and CDR2 from the germline V gene are MGHRA and YSYEKL. The CDR3 runs 14 residues. Between the trimmed V and J ends, which lost 4 bases and 8 bases, there was a span of 15 bases. CDR3 region: CASSLRTSPDEQFF. In DNA form, the CDR3 reads TGCGCCAGCAGCCTGCGTACTAGCCCCGATGAGCAGTTCTTC.

This clonotype was recorded once. CDR3 nucleotides: TGCGCCAGCAGCCAATCCGCCTCCCTCGAGCAGTACTTC. Amino acids: CASSQSASLEQYF. The genes are TRBV4-1 and TRBJ2-1; D unresolved. With the DNA end fitting TRBJ2-7 better, the J assignment may be wrong. Per the germline V gene, CDR1 is MGHRA and CDR2 is YSYEKL. The length of the CDR3 is 13 residues.

The table lists this clonotype with a few counts. V and J are TRBV27 and TRBJ2-7; 7 positions agree with TRBD1. With V trimmed by 5 bases and J by 8 bases, 12 bases remained unmatched. Germline CDR1 and CDR2: MNHEY and SMNVEV (reference sequence). This CDR3 region has 14 residues. CDR3 residues: CASSINRGNGKQYF. The CDR3 nucleotides are TGTGCCAGCAGTATAAACAGGGGAAACGGAAAGCAGTACTTC.